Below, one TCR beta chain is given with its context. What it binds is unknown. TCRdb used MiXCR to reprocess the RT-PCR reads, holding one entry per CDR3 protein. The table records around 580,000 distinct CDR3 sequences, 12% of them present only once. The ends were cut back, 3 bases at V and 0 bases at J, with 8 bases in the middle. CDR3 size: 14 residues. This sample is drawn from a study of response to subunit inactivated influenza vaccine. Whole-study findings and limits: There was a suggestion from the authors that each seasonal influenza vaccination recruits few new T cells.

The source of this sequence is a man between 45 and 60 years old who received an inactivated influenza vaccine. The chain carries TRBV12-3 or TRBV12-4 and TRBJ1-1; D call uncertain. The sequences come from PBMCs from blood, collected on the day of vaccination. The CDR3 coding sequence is TGTGCCAGCAGTTTTCATGAGGTGAACACTGAAGCTTTCTTT. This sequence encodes CASSFHEVNTEAFF.